The clone carrying this TCR beta chain was observed many times. The sample belongs to a study of T cells of healthy individuals. TCRdb used MiXCR to reprocess the 5' RACE reads, holding one entry per CDR3 protein. The sample has about 63,000 distinct CDR3 sequences, 15% to 20% seen once. The germline V and J ends were trimmed by 1 base and 0 bases, with 15 bases remaining between them. The CDR3 covers 16 residues. Per germline, CDR1 DFQATT and CDR2 SNEGSKA (reference sequence). The chain couples TRBV20-1 to TRBJ2-5, with D possibly TRBD1 on 5 matching bases. The TCR comes from a human donor in good health. As DNA, the CDR3 is TGCAGTGCTAGAGTCGTTGACAGAGAGTACCAAGAGACCCAGTACTTC. Its translation is CSARVVDREYQETQYF.